One sample yielded the 29 T cell receptor beta chains listed below, sequenced in a study of shared T cell receptors in the human thymus. Here immunoSEQ multiplex PCR was the method, and the copy in TCRdb shows in-frame clones only, minus some. The profile shows over 450,000 clones, about 84% of them singletons. These data also formed part of another study, on human thymus T cells.

Input material: thymocytes. The receptors stem from a boy under two years old with a congenital heart defect.

The chain carries TRBV6-6 and TRBJ2-2; 11 nucleotides align to TRBD2. CDR3 size: 16 residues. Losses at the gene ends were 8 bases for V and 4 bases for J; bases not matched to a gene: 9. From germline, CDR1 is MNHNY and CDR2 SVGAGI (reference sequence). CDR3 in DNA: TGTGCCAGCGTACTAGCGGGAGAAAAAGGCACCGGGGAGCTGTTTTTT. Its protein product is CASVLAGEKGTGELFF.

This clone was seen more than once but under ten times. The gene calls are TRBV6-5 and TRBJ2-2; weak D call: TRBD2 (6 bases). The ends were cut back, 5 bases at V and 0 bases at J, with 10 bases in the middle. The length of the CDR3 is 15 residues. CDR1 is MNHEY and CDR2 is SVGAGI in the germline V gene. CDR3 sequence: CASSPGGANTGELFF. The CDR3 region has the DNA TGTGCCAGCAGTCCCGGGGGAGCGAACACCGGGGAGCTGTTTTTT.

This chain joins TRBV25-1 and TRBJ2-3; D is possibly TRBD1 (5 bases). V was pared by 6 bases and J by 2 bases, with 6 bases between. The CDR3 has 12 residues. The germline gives CDR1 MGHDK, CDR2 SYGVNS. The CDR3 region is CASRQATDTQYF. The CDR3, as DNA: TGTGCCAGCAGACAGGCCACAGATACGCAGTATTTT. Looking up the rest from reference TRBV25-1 and TRBJ2-3 gives the full variable domain: EADIYQTPRYLVIGTGKKITLECSQTMGHDKMYWYQQDPGMELHLIHYSYGVNSTEKGDLSSESTVSRIRTEHFPLTLESARPSHTSQYLCASRQATDTQYFGPGTRLTVL.

V gene TRBV28 combines with J gene TRBJ2-7; 11 positions agree with TRBD2. V was clipped by 5 bases and J by 4 bases; unmatched bases: 7. Germline CDR1 is MDHEN and CDR2 is SYDVKM. CDR3 length: 15 residues. The CDR3 loop reads CASSPRLAGKYEQYF. CDR3 coding DNA: TGTGCCAGCAGTCCAAGACTAGCGGGAAAGTACGAGCAGTACTTC.

The genes are TRBV6-5 and TRBJ1-1, with 7 nucleotides matching TRBD1. Germline CDR1 is MNHEY and CDR2 is SVGAGI. With 7 bases clipped from V and 5 bases from J, the junction kept 7 bases outside the gene matches. The length of the CDR3 is 13 residues. The CDR3 protein is CASKQGGPTEAFF. CDR3 coding DNA: TGTGCCAGCAAGCAGGGGGGACCTACTGAAGCTTTCTTT.

In this sample, this clone turned up once. The chain is built from TRBV5-6 and TRBJ2-5, with 8 positions matching TRBD1. Germline values: CDR1 SGHDT, CDR2 YYEEEE. V was pared by 4 bases and J by 3 bases, with 8 bases of the junction left unmatched. The CDR3 is made up of 15 amino acids. CDR3 in DNA: TGTGCCAGCAGCACAACGGACAGGGTCAAAGAGACCCAGTACTTC. Translation: CASSTTDRVKETQYF.

This clone was detected only once. The V call is TRBV27, the J call TRBJ2-7, with TRBD1 matching over 10 bases. V was pared by 3 bases and J by 4 bases, with 6 bases of the junction left unmatched. This CDR3 has 15 amino acids. The germline V gene has CDR1 MNHEY and CDR2 SMNVEV (reference sequence). In DNA form, the CDR3 reads TGTGCCAGCAGTTTTCGACAGGGGGCGGGGTACGAGCAGTACTTC. Translated: CASSFRQGAGYEQYF.

The rearrangement uses TRBV5-1 and TRBJ2-7; TRBD2 matches 8 bases. The V segment lost 4 bases and the J segment 7 bases; nucleotides outside the gene matches: 10. Germline-derived CDR1 and CDR2 are SGHRS and YFSETQ. The CDR3 is 14 amino acids. CDR3 coding DNA: TGCGCCAGCAGCCTCCGGGCCCAGCGGGGGGAGCAGTACTTC. It codes for CASSLRAQRGEQYF. Combining the CDR3 with reference TRBV5-1 and TRBJ2-7 gives the whole variable domain KAGVTQTPRYLIKTRGQQVTLSCSPISGHRSVSWYQQTPGQGLQFLFEYFSETQRNKGNFPGRFSGRQFSNSRSEMNVSTLELGDSALYLCASSLRAQRGEQYFGPGTRLTVT.

The chain links TRBV5-5 to TRBJ2-1; D gene uncertain. The CDR3 covers 15 residues. CDR1 and CDR2 from the germline V gene are SGHKS and YYEKEE (reference sequence). V lost 5 bases, J lost 3 bases, and 15 bases lay in between. For the CDR3, the DNA is TGTGCCAGCAGGGCTATAGCAGACGACTACAATGAGCAGTTCTTC. Protein sequence: CASRAIADDYNEQFF.

This chain connects TRBV9 to TRBJ2-1, with TRBD2 matching over 10 bases. The junction had 6 bases not matched to a gene; V was cut back by 5 bases and J by 10 bases. Germline V CDR1 and CDR2: SGDLS, YYNGEE. This CDR3 is built from 13 residues. CDR3 nucleotides: TGTGCCAGCAGTCCAGCGGGAGGGTGGGAGCAGTTCTTC. This codes for CASSPAGGWEQFF.

The J gene is TRBJ2-1, the V gene TRBV11-3; TRBD2 agrees at 11 bases. V lost 0 bases, J lost 8 bases, and 9 bases stayed unmatched. Germline V gives CDR1 SGHNT, CDR2 YENEEA. There are 17 residues in the CDR3. Written as DNA, the CDR3 is TGTGCCAGCAGCTTAGATCTTTCTAGCGGGAGGCCCCATGAGCAGTTCTTC. Encoded protein: CASSLDLSSGRPHEQFF.

V gene TRBV28 combines with J gene TRBJ2-1; 9 nucleotides align to TRBD2. Germline V lookup: CDR1 MDHEN, CDR2 SYDVKM. This CDR3 is built from 20 residues. V shed 8 bases and J 8 bases; nucleotides not matched to a gene: 28. The CDR3 loop reads CASGLGLAQGLAGVEDEQFF. CDR3 DNA sequence: TGTGCCAGCGGACTGGGATTAGCGCAGGGATTAGCGGGAGTAGAAGATGAGCAGTTCTTC.

The rearrangement links TRBV11-2 to TRBJ2-1; D possibly corresponds to TRBD2 (5 bases). This CDR3 has 14 amino acids. From germline, CDR1 is SGHAT and CDR2 FQNNGV. The V gene lost 6 bases and the J gene lost 4 bases, with 13 bases spanning the gap. The CDR3 reads CASREGAEYNEQFF. Written as DNA, the CDR3 is TGTGCCAGCAGGGAAGGAGCGGAATACAATGAGCAGTTCTTC.

The V and J genes are TRBV21-1 and TRBJ2-3; TRBD2 reflects the table's D call only, with no check against the DNA. TRBV21-1 is a listed pseudogene. The CDR3 loop spans 15 amino acids. CDR3 DNA sequence: TGTGCCAGCAGCAAAGGGCGGGAGGGCGCAGATACGCAGTATTTT. This encodes CASSKGREGADTQYF.

The chain combines TRBV7-8 with TRBJ2-7; the D is unclear. This CDR3 contains 15 residues. Germline V gives CDR1 SGHVS, CDR2 FQNEAQ. The germline V and J ends were trimmed by 5 bases and 0 bases, with 14 bases remaining between them. CDR3 protein: CASSPSTRASYEQYF. The DNA of the CDR3 is TGTGCCAGCAGCCCCTCGACAAGAGCCTCCTACGAGCAGTACTTC.

This clone was counted a single time. The chain is built from TRBV27 and TRBJ1-1, with TRBD1 as a possible D gene (5 bases). CDR3 length: 18 amino acids. Trimming left V 0 bases short and J 6 bases short, with 23 bases between. Germline V CDR1 and CDR2: MNHEY, SMNVEV (reference sequence). CDR3 DNA: TGTGCCAGCAGTTTATCCAAGGGCAGGGTCCCGGTGTACGCTGAAGCTTTCTTT. Translation: CASSLSKGRVPVYAEAFF.

This clone showed up just a few times. The rearrangement joins TRBV4-2 to TRBJ2-7; 10 bases are shared with TRBD2. This CDR3 contains 15 residues. Per the germline V gene, CDR1 is LGHNA and CDR2 is YNFKEQ. V shed 3 bases, J shed 2 bases, and the junction held 4 bases outside the gene matches. The chain's CDR3 is CASSQVLAGPYEQYF. In nucleotides, the CDR3 is TGTGCCAGCAGCCAGGTACTAGCGGGACCCTACGAGCAGTACTTC.

V and J are TRBV5-1 and TRBJ2-1; 9 bases line up with TRBD2. The CDR3 consists of 15 residues. J lost 10 bases, V lost 0 bases, and 8 bases had no gene match. Germline values: CDR1 SGHRS, CDR2 YFSETQ. The DNA for the CDR3 is TGCGCCAGCAGCTTGGGGGTAGCGGGAGCTAAAGAGCAGTTCTTC. The encoded protein is CASSLGVAGAKEQFF.

The chain couples TRBV7-2 to TRBJ1-3; 9 bases line up with TRBD1. Germline CDR1 is SGHTA and CDR2 is FQGNSA. This CDR3 is built from 17 residues. V lost 6 bases to trimming and J lost 1 base; unmatched junction nucleotides: 10. The chain's CDR3 is CASRSLDRGRSGNTIYF. The CDR3 DNA sequence: TGTGCCAGCAGATCCCTGGACAGGGGAAGGTCTGGAAACACCATATATTTT.

The gene calls are TRBV27 and TRBJ2-7, with 10 bases matching TRBD1. CDR3 size: 16 residues. J gave up 0 bases and V 5 bases, and 7 bases lay outside the gene matches. CDR1 is MNHEY, CDR2 SMNVEV, per germline (reference sequence). The chain's CDR3 is CASSRGQGGGSYEQYF. CDR3 nucleotides: TGTGCCAGCAGTCGAGGACAGGGGGGCGGCTCCTACGAGCAGTACTTC.

This clone was recorded once. The DNA of the CDR3 is TGTGCCAGCAGCCCCGGCCCTAGCTCCTACGAGCAGTACTTC. The encoded protein is CASSPGPSSYEQYF. The chain joins TRBV14 to TRBJ2-7; D not resolved. CDR3 size: 14 residues. V was clipped by 4 bases and J by 0 bases, with 10 bases between them. Germline loops: CDR1 SGHDN, CDR2 FVKESK.

As DNA, the CDR3 is TGTGCCAGCAGCCTACGACAGGAAGACACTGAAGCTTTCTTT. Protein: CASSLRQEDTEAFF. The chain couples TRBV13 to TRBJ1-1; D is possibly TRBD1 (6 bases). Germline V gene sequence: CDR1 PRHDT, CDR2 FYEKMQ (reference sequence). The CDR3 extends over 14 amino acids. V gave up 5 bases and J gave up 3 bases, with 13 bases separating them.

V and J are TRBV25-1 and TRBJ2-5; tentatively, D is TRBD1 (5 bases). Trimming cost V 2 bases and J 4 bases, with 11 bases left between them. Germline lookup yields CDR1 MGHDK and CDR2 SYGVNS. This CDR3 contains 14 residues. DNA for the CDR3: TGTGCCAGCAGTGAAAGGGGCGTCCGAGAGACCCAGTACTTC. Amino acid sequence: CASSERGVRETQYF.

The chain has TRBV6-6 and TRBJ1-2; tentatively, D is TRBD1 (5 bases). From germline, CDR1 is MNHNY and CDR2 SVGAGI (reference sequence). V was clipped by 5 bases and J by 7 bases, with 11 bases between them. The length of the CDR3 is 12 residues. The CDR3 DNA is TGTGCCAGCAGTCCCCAGGGTGGTGGCTACACCTTC. Translated: CASSPQGGGYTF.

The CDR3 sequence is CASSLEGGNTEAFF. The CDR3, as DNA: TGTGCCAGCAGCTTAGAGGGAGGGAACACTGAAGCTTTCTTT. The J gene is TRBJ1-1, the V gene TRBV11-2; the D is unclear. CDR3 length: 14 residues. CDR1 and CDR2 from the germline V gene are SGHAT and FQNNGV. V was pared by 0 bases and J by 1 base, with 6 bases between.

The chain uses TRBV5-6 and TRBJ2-1; TRBD1 matches 8 bases. Trimming took 7 bases from V and 10 from J; bases not matched to a gene: 16. Germline V gene sequence: CDR1 SGHDT, CDR2 YYEEEE. CDR3 size: 15 residues. Written as DNA, the CDR3 is TGTGCCAGCGGAAAACCGGGACAGGCACCTGAGGAGCAGTTCTTC. The encoded protein is CASGKPGQAPEEQFF.

The V and J genes are TRBV5-4 and TRBJ2-5, with 12 bases matching TRBD2. The tail of the sequence fits TRBJ2-7 better, so the J call may be wrong. The CDR3 has 15 amino acids. Germline CDR1 and CDR2: SGHNT and YYREEE (reference sequence). The CDR3 loop reads CASSLGTSGVYEQYF. DNA for the CDR3: TGTGCCAGCAGCTTGGGGACTAGCGGGGTCTACGAGCAGTACTTC.

A few counts support this clone. The chain couples TRBV10-3 to TRBJ1-3; 10 bases align to TRBD1. The V segment lost 7 bases and the J segment 2 bases; nucleotides outside the gene matches: 5. The germline CDR1 and CDR2 sequences are ENHRY and SYGVKD. The CDR3 extends over 15 amino acids. CDR3 amino acids: CAITQDRGTGNTIYF. The DNA for the CDR3 is TGTGCCATCACCCAGGACAGGGGGACTGGAAACACCATATATTTT.

The chain recombines TRBV9 with TRBJ1-1; D might be TRBD1 (5 bases). The CDR3 consists of 14 residues. The ends were cut back, 3 bases at V and 1 base at J, with 10 bases in the middle. Germline V lookup: CDR1 SGDLS, CDR2 YYNGEE. Here the CDR3 reads CASSAGLPNTEAFF. For the CDR3, the DNA is TGTGCCAGCAGCGCGGGACTTCCGAACACTGAAGCTTTCTTT. The variable domain in full, completed from reference TRBV9 and TRBJ1-1, reads DSGVTQTPKHLITATGQRVTLRCSPRSGDLSVYWYQQSLDQGLQFLIQYYNGEERAKGNILERFSAQQFPDLHSELNLSSLELGDSALYFCASSAGLPNTEAFFGQGTRLTVV.